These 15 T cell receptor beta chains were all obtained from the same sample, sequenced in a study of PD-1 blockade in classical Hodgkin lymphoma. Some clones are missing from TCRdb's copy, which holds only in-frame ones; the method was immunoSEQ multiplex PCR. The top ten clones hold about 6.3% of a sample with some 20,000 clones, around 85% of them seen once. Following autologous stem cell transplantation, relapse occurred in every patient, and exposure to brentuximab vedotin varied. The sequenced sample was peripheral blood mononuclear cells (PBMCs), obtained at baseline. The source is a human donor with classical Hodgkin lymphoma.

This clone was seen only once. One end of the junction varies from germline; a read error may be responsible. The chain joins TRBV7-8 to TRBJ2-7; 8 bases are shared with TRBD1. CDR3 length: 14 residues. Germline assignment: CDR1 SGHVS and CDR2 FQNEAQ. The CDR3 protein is CASSPWETGVRRAF. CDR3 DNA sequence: TGTGCCAGCAGCCCATGGGAGACAGGGGTGAGGAGAGCCTTC.

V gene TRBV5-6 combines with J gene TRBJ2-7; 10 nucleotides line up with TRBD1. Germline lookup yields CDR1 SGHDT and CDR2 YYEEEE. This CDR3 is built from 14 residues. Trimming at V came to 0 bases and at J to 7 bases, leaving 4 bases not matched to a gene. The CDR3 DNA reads TGTGCCAGCAGCTTGGGACAGGGGGCGCGGGAGCAGTACTTC. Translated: CASSLGQGAREQYF. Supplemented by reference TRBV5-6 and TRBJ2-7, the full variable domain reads DAGVTQSPTHLIKTRGQQVTLRCSPKSGHDTVSWYQQALGQGPQFIFQYYEEEERQRGNFPDRFSGHQFPNYSSELNVNALLLGDSALYLCASSLGQGAREQYFGPGTRLTVT.

DNA of the CDR3: TGTGCCAGCAGCTTAGGGCAGTTCTCCTACAATGAGCAGTTCTTC. This encodes CASSLGQFSYNEQFF. V gene TRBV11-2 combines with J gene TRBJ2-1, with unresolved D. Trimming left V 1 base short and J 0 bases short, with 7 bases between. This CDR3 spans 15 amino acids. Germline V CDR1 and CDR2: SGHAT, FQNNGV.

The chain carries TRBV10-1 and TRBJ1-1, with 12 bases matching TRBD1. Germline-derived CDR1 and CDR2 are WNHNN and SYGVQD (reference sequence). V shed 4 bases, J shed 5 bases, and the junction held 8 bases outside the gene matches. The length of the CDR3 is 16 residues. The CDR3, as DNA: TGCGCCAGCAGTGGTCGGGACAGGGGGCGTCGGACTGAAGCTTTCTTT. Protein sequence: CASSGRDRGRRTEAFF.

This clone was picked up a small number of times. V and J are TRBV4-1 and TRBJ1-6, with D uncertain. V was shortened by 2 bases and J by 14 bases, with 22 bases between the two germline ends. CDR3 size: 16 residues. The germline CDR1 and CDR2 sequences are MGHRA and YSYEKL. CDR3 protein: CASSQTWGLAGSTLHF. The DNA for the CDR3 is TGCGCCAGCAGCCAAACCTGGGGTCTTGCGGGGTCCACCCTCCACTTT.

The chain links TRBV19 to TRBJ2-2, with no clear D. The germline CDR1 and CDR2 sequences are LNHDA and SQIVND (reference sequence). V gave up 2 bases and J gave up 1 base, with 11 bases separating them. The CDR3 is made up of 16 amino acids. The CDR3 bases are TGTGCCAGTAGTATACGCGGCAGCCAGAACACCGGGGAGCTGTTTTTT. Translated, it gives CASSIRGSQNTGELFF.

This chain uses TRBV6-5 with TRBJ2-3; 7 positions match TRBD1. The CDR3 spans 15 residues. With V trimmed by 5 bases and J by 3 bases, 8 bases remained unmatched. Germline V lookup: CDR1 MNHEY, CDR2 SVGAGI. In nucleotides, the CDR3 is TGTGCCAGCAGTCCGACAGGGTTTGGGACAGATACGCAGTATTTT. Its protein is CASSPTGFGTDTQYF.

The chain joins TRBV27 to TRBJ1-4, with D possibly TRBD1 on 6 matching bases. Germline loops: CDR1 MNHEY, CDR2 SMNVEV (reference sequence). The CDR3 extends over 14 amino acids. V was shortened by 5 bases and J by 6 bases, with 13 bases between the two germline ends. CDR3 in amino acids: CASSPRGAHEKLFF. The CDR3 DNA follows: TGTGCCAGCAGTCCCCGGGGGGCCCATGAAAAACTGTTTTTT. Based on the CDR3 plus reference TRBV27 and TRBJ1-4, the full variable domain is EAQVTQNPRYLITVTGKKLTVTCSQNMNHEYMSWYRQDPGLGLRQIYYSMNVEVTDKGDVPEGYKVSRKEKRNFPLILESPSPNQTSLYFCASSPRGAHEKLFFGSGTQLSVL.

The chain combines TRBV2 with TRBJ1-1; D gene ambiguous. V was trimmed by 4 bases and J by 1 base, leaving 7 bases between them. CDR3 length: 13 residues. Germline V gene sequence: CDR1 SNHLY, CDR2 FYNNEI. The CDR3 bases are TGTGCCAGCAGTGTCACACGGAACACTGAAGCTTTCTTT. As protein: CASSVTRNTEAFF.

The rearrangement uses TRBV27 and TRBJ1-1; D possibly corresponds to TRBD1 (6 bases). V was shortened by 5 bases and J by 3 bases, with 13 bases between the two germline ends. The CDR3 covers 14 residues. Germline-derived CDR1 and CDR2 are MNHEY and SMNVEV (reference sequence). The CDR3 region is CASSMGKGDTEAFF. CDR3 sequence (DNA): TGTGCCAGCAGTATGGGAAAGGGGGACACTGAAGCTTTCTTT.

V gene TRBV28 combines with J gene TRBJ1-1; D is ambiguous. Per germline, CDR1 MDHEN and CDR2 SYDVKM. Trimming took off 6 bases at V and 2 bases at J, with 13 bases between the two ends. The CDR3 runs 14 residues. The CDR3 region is CASRPEITNTEAFF. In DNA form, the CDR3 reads TGTGCCAGCAGGCCGGAAATTACAAACACTGAAGCTTTCTTT.

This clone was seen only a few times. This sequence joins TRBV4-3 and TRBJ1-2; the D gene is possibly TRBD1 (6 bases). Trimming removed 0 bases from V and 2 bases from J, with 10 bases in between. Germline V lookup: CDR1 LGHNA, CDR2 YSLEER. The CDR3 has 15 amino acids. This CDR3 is CASSQDRGGNYGYTF. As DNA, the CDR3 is TGCGCCAGCAGCCAAGATAGAGGGGGGAACTATGGCTACACCTTC.

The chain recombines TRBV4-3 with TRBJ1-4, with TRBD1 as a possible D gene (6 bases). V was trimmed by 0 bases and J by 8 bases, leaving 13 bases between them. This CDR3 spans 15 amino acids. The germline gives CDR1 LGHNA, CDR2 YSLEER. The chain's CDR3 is CASSQEGGGREKLFF. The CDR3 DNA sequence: TGCGCCAGCAGCCAAGAAGGCGGGGGCAGGGAAAAACTGTTTTTT.

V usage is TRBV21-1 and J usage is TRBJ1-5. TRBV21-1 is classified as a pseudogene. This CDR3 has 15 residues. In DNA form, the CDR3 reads TGTGCCAGCAGCAAACGGATTTATAGCAATCAGCCCCAGCATTTT. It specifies CASSKRIYSNQPQHF.

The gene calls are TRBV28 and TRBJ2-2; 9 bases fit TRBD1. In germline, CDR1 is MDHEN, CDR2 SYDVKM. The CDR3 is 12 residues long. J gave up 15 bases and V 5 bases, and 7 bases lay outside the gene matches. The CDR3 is CASSERDRAVFF. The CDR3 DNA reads TGTGCCAGCAGTGAGAGGGACAGGGCGGTGTTTTTT. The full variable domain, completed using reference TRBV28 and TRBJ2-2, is DVKVTQSSRYLVKRTGEKVFLECVQDMDHENMFWYRQDPGLGLRLIYFSYDVKMKEKGDIPEGYSVSREKKERFSLILESASTNQTSMYLCASSERDRAVFFGEGSRLTVL.